One and the same sample provided the 11 T cell receptor beta chains below, sequenced in a study of T cell repertoires in MIS-A myocarditis. Clones were sequenced by immunoSEQ multiplex PCR, and TCRdb holds only the in-frame ones, with some missing. The table shows about 10,000 clones, with about 89% occurring only once. What was sequenced was thoracic lymph node tissue obtained at autopsy. The receptors were gathered from a young man with fulminant myocarditis from multisystem inflammatory syndrome in adults (MIS-A) after COVID-19.

This chain uses TRBV7-9 with TRBJ2-3; 7 nucleotides match TRBD2. Losses at the gene ends were 1 base for V and 2 bases for J; bases not matched to a gene: 9. The CDR3 totals 17 residues. The germline V gene encodes CDR1 SEHNR and CDR2 FQNEAQ (reference sequence). The CDR3 DNA follows: TGTGCCAGCAGCTTAGTGGTCCGGGACTACTACACAGATACGCAGTATTTT. Protein product: CASSLVVRDYYTDTQYF.

V usage is TRBV5-1 and J usage is TRBJ2-1; 12 bases match TRBD2. V shed 3 bases, J shed 10 bases, and the junction held 17 bases outside the gene matches. CDR1 SGHRS and CDR2 YFSETQ come from the germline V gene. The CDR3 is 18 residues long. The CDR3 region has the DNA TGCGCCAGCAGCTACGGACAGGGGATCCTAGCGGGAGGGCTGGAGCAGTTCTTC. It is translated as CASSYGQGILAGGLEQFF.

The chain has TRBV12-3 or TRBV12-4 and TRBJ1-2; D may be TRBD1 (5 bases). The CDR3 contains 13 residues. Trimming took 2 bases from V and 4 from J, leaving 8 bases between them. The CDR3 DNA is TGTGCCAGCAGTTTAACAGGAATCTATGGCTACACCTTC. This translates into CASSLTGIYGYTF.

This chain links TRBV28 with TRBJ1-1, with a possible D match to TRBD1 (5 bases). The germline V gene encodes CDR1 MDHEN and CDR2 SYDVKM. The length of the CDR3 is 15 residues. V dropped 4 bases and J dropped 3 bases, with 15 bases sitting between them. As DNA, the CDR3 is TGTGCCAGCAGTTCCTCAGGCTGGGGGGACACTGAAGCTTTCTTT. It specifies CASSSSGWGDTEAFF. Full variable domain (rest looked up from reference TRBV28 and TRBJ1-1): DVKVTQSSRYLVKRTGEKVFLECVQDMDHENMFWYRQDPGLGLRLIYFSYDVKMKEKGDIPEGYSVSREKKERFSLILESASTNQTSMYLCASSSSGWGDTEAFFGQGTRLTVV.

This clone appeared a single time. CDR3 DNA: TGTGCCAGCACCTTAACATCAGACAATGAGCAGTTCTTC. Its translation is CASTLTSDNEQFF. The chain recombines TRBV12-3 or TRBV12-4 with TRBJ2-1; D is uncertain. The CDR3 sequence is 13 residues long. The V gene lost 7 bases and the J gene lost 5 bases, with 12 bases spanning the gap.

V is TRBV6-4 and J is TRBJ2-3, with unresolved D. This CDR3 region has 13 residues. Germline V gene sequence: CDR1 MRHNA, CDR2 SNTAGT. V shed 5 bases and J shed 0 bases, with 6 bases lying between them. CDR3: CASSIDSTDTQYF. CDR3 nucleotide sequence: TGTGCCAGCAGTATCGACAGCACAGATACGCAGTATTTT.

J is TRBJ1-1 and V is TRBV5-6; D is unclear. Germline-derived CDR1 and CDR2 are SGHDT and YYEEEE. This CDR3 spans 11 amino acids. Trimming cost V 3 bases and J 7 bases, with 7 bases left between them. The CDR3 sequence: CASSSFNEAFF. The CDR3 bases are TGTGCCAGCAGCTCCTTTAATGAAGCTTTCTTT.

The chain links TRBV6-5 to TRBJ2-7; TRBD1 is a possible D gene (6 bases). The V gene lost 2 bases and the J gene lost 4 bases, with 9 bases spanning the gap. The CDR3 is 13 residues long. The V gene's germline CDR1 is MNHEY and CDR2 SVGAGI. The CDR3 spells CASSYGQTYEQYF. In DNA form, the CDR3 reads TGTGCCAGCAGTTACGGACAGACGTACGAGCAGTACTTC.

This chain uses TRBV28 with TRBJ1-6; D is unresolved. This CDR3 is 15 amino acids long. V was cut by 5 bases and J by 7 bases, with 15 bases left in between. Germline V CDR1 and CDR2: MDHEN, SYDVKM. CDR3 DNA sequence: TGTGCCAGCAGTCCCGTCGGGTCTCGGAATTCACCCCTCCACTTT. This gives the protein CASSPVGSRNSPLHF.

In its sample, this clone was seen once. The rearrangement joins TRBV28 to TRBJ1-4; D ambiguous. This CDR3 is 13 amino acids long. Trimming removed 7 bases at V and 0 bases at J, with 6 bases between. Germline V gene lookup returns CDR1 MDHEN and CDR2 SYDVKM. CDR3 nucleotide sequence: TGTGCCAGCATTGCCGCAACTAATGAAAAACTGTTTTTT. Protein product: CASIAATNEKLFF.

The V and J genes are TRBV28 and TRBJ1-6; tentatively, D is TRBD1 (5 bases). The germline V and J ends were trimmed by 2 bases and 7 bases, with 9 bases remaining between them. Germline CDR1 and CDR2: MDHEN and SYDVKM. The CDR3 totals 14 residues. This CDR3 reads CASSLQGRNSPLHF. The CDR3 DNA sequence: TGTGCCAGCAGTTTACAGGGAAGAAATTCACCCCTCCACTTT. Full variable domain (outside the CDR3, taken from reference TRBV28 and TRBJ1-6): DVKVTQSSRYLVKRTGEKVFLECVQDMDHENMFWYRQDPGLGLRLIYFSYDVKMKEKGDIPEGYSVSREKKERFSLILESASTNQTSMYLCASSLQGRNSPLHFGNGTRLTVT.